This T cell receptor beta chain came from a study of T cell repertoires in cytomegalovirus infection. Study context: Recently identified HLA-C-restricted CMV epitopes were used, and well-studied HLA-B-restricted CMV epitopes were used as well. CMV infection and matching HLA type were both indicated by public TCR beta signatures. Overall study results and limits: Predominance within the ex vivo response was attributable to HLA-C-restricted CMV-specific TCR beta clonotypes. Adding up the frequency of public TCR beta families identified people who carried CMV plus the relevant HLA.

TCRdb re-called the reads through MiXCR, storing one row per CDR3 protein. The profile covers 80,000 or so distinct CDR3 sequences, with roughly a quarter appearing a single time and approximately 48% taken by the ten largest. The CDR3 is 12 amino acids. Trimming stripped 7 bases from V and 5 bases from J, with 11 bases between. Germline V gene sequence: CDR1 MNHNS, CDR2 SASEGT. This clonotype came up a few times. Its cognate antigen is unknown. The source is a human donor in good health (CMV status not recorded). Some clones in this sample may be carry-over from other donors' samples. The sample here was CD8+ T cells from cultured PBMCs, taken from culture after CMV antigen stimulation. This chain links TRBV6-1 with TRBJ2-5; D is unresolved. The CDR3 nucleotides read TGTGCCAGCACCCGGATCCGGGAGACCCAGTACTTC. Translating it yields CASTRIRETQYF.